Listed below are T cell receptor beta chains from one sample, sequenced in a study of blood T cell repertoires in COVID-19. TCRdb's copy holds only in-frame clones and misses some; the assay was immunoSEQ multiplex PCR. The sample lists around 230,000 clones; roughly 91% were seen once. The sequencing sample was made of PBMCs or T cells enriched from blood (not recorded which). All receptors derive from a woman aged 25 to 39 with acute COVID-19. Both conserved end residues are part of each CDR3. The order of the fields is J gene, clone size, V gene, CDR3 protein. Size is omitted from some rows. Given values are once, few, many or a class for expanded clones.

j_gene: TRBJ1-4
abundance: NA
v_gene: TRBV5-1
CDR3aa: CASSFSGGQEKLFF

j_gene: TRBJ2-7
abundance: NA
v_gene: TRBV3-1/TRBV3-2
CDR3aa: CASSQRQGLSYEQYF

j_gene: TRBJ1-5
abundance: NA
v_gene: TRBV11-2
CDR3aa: CASSLGQGAYQPQHF

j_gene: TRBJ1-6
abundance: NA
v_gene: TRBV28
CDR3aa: CASSPLTGLGVKPLHF

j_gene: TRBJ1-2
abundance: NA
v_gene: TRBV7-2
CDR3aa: CASSFQGWGYTF

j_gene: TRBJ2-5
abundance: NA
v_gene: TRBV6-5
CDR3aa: CASSYVAGVGTQYF

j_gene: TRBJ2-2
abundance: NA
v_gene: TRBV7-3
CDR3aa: CASSFSTGELFF

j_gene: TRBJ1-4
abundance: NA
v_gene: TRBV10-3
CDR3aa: CAISPFGGGTNEKLFF

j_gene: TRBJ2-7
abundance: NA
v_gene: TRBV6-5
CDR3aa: CASSYSAGSYEQYF

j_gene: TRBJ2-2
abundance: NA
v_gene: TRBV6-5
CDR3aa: CASSRLETNTGELFF

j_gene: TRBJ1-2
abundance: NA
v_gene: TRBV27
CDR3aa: CASSLLGQGGYTF

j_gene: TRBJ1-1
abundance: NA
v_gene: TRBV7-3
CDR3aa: CASSLRNLGTGDLMNTEAFF

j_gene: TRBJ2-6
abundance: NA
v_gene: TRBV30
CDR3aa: CAWSVRGTGANVLTF

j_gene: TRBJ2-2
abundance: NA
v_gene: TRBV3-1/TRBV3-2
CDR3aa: CASSRVAGRNTGELFF

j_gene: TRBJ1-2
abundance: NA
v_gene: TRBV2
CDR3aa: CASSPQGNFYGYTF

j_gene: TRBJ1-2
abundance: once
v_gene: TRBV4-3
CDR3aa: CASSQVLDGTITGYTF

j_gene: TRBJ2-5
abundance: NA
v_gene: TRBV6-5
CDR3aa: CASSGGQETQYF

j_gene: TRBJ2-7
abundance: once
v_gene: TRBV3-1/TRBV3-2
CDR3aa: CASSQDGGRQAYEQYF

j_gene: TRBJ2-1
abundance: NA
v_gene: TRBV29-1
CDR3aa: CSANKGGASEQFF

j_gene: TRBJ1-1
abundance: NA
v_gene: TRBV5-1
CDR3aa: CASSLEGMNTEAFF

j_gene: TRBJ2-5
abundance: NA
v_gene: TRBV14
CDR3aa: CASRLTRGTQYF

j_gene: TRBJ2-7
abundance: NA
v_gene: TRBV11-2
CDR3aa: CASSFDSTYEQYF

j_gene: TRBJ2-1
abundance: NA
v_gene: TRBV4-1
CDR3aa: CASRVNLGTYNEQFF

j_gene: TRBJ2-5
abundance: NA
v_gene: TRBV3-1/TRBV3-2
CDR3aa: CASRKKDLAVEETQYF

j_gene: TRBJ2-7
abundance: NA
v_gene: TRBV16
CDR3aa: CASSNDGTPRASRQYF

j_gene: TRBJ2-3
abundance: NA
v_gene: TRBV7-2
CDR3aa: CASSPGGVRDTQYF

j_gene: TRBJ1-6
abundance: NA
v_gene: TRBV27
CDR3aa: CASSLESSYNSPLHF

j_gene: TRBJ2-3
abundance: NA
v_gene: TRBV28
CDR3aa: CASRRLADTQYF

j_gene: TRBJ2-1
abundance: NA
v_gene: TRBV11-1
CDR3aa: CASSLGGQRGYNEQFF

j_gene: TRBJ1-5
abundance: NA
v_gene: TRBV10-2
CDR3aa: CASTYDRVNQPQHF

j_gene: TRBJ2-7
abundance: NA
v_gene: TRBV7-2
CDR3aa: CASSSDRRGTYEQYF